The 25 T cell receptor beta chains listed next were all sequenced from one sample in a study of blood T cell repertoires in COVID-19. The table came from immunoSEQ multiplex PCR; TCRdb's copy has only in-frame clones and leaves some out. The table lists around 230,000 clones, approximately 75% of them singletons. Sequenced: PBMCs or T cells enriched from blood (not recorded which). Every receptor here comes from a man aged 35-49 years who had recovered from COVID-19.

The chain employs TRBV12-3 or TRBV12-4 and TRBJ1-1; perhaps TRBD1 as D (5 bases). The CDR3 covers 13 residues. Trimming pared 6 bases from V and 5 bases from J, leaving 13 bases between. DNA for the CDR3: TGTGCCAGCAGCTTGCGACAGCAGACTGAAGCTTTCTTT. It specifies CASSLRQQTEAFF.

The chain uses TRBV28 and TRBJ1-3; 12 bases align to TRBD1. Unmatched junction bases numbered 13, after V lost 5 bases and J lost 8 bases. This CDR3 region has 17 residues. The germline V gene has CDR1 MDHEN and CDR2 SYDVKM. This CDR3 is CASSLAGTGGIADTIYF. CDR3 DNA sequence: TGTGCCAGCAGTCTCGCCGGGACAGGGGGCATCGCGGACACCATATATTTT.

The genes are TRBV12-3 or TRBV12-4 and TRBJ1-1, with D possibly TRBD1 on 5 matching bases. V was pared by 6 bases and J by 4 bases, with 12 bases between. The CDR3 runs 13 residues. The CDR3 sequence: CASRHRDSTEAFF. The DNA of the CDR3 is TGTGCCAGCAGACACCGGGACTCCACTGAAGCTTTCTTT.

The CDR3 loop is CATSDPGTRAFF. The CDR3 nucleotides read TGTGCCACCAGTGATCCCGGGACTCGGGCTTTCTTT. The chain carries TRBV24-1 and TRBJ1-1; maybe TRBD1 (5 bases). Germline values: CDR1 KGHDR, CDR2 SFDVKD. Trimming removed 3 bases at V and 11 bases at J, with 12 bases between. The CDR3 totals 12 residues.

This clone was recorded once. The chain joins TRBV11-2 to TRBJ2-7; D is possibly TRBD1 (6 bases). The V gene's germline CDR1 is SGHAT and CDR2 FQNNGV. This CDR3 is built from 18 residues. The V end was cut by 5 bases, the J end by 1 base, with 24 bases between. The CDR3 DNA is TGTGCCAGCAGCGAATCATGGAGGCCTCACAGGGAGTCCTACGAGCAGTACTTC. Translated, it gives CASSESWRPHRESYEQYF.

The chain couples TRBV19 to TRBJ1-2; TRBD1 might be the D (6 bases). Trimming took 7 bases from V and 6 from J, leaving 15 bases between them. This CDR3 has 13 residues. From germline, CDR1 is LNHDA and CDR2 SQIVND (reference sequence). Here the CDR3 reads CASTKRDIDGYTF. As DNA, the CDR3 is TGTGCCAGTACCAAAAGGGACATAGATGGCTACACCTTC. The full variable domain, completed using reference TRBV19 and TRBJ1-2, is DGGITQSPKYLFRKEGQNVTLSCEQNLNHDAMYWYRQDPGQGLRLIYYSQIVNDFQKGDIAEGYSVSREKKESFPLTVTSAQKNPTAFYLCASTKRDIDGYTFGSGTRLTVV.

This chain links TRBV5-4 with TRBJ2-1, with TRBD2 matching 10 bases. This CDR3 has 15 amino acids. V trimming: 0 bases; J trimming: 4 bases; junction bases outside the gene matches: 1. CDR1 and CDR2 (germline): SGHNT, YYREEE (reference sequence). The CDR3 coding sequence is TGTGCCAGCAGCTTGGCTAGCGGGAGTTACAATGAGCAGTTCTTC. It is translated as CASSLASGSYNEQFF.

DNA of the CDR3: TGTGCCAGCAGCCAAGGGACAGGGGATGTTGAGACCCAGTACTTC. It codes for CASSQGTGDVETQYF. This chain connects TRBV4-2 to TRBJ2-5; TRBD1 aligns across 9 bases. The CDR3 loop spans 15 amino acids. Germline assignment: CDR1 LGHNA and CDR2 YNFKEQ. The V segment lost 1 base and the J segment 5 bases; nucleotides outside the gene matches: 5.

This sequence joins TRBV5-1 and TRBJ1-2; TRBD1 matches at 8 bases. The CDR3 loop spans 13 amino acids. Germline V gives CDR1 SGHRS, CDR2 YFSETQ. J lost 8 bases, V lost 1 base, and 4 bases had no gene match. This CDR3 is CASSLQGAEGYTF. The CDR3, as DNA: TGCGCCAGCAGCTTGCAGGGGGCGGAGGGCTACACCTTC.

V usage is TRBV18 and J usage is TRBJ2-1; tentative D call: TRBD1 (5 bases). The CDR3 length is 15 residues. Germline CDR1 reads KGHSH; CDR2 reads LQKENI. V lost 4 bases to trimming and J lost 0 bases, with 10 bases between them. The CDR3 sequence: CASSLGASSYNEQFF. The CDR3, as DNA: TGTGCCAGCTCACTAGGGGCCAGCTCCTACAATGAGCAGTTCTTC.

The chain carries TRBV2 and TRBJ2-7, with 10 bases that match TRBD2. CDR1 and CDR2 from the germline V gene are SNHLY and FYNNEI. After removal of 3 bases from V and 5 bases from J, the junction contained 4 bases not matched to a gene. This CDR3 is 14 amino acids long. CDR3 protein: CASSEGTSDHEQYF. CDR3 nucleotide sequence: TGTGCCAGCAGTGAGGGGACTAGCGACCACGAGCAGTACTTC. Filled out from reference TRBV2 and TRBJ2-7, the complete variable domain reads EPEVTQTPSHQVTQMGQEVILRCVPISNHLYFYWYRQILGQKVEFLVSFYNNEISEKSEIFDDQFSVERPDGSNFTLKIRSTKLEDSAMYFCASSEGTSDHEQYFGPGTRLTVT.

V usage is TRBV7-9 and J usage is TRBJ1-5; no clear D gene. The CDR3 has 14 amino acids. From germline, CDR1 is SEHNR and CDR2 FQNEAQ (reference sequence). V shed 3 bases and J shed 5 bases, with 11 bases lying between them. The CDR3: CASSFPGWDQPQHF. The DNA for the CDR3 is TGTGCCAGCAGCTTCCCAGGCTGGGATCAGCCCCAGCATTTT.

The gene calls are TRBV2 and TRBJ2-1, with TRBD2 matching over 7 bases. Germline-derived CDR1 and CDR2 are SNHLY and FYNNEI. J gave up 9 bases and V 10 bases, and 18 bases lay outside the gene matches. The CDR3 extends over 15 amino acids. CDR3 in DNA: TGTGCCACCGTTAGACTAGCCGGAACTAACGGTGAGCAGTTCTTC. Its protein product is CATVRLAGTNGEQFF.

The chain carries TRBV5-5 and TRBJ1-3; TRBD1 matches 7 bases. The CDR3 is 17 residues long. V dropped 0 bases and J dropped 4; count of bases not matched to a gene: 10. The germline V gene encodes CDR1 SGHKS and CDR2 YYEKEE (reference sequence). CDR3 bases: TGTGCCAGCAGCTTGGGATCCGTAACAGGGGCCGGAAACACCATATATTTT. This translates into CASSLGSVTGAGNTIYF. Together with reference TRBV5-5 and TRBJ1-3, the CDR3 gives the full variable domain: DAGVTQSPTHLIKTRGQQVTLRCSPISGHKSVSWYQQVLGQGPQFIFQYYEKEERGRGNFPDRFSARQFPNYSSELNVNALLLGDSALYLCASSLGSVTGAGNTIYFGEGSWLTVV.

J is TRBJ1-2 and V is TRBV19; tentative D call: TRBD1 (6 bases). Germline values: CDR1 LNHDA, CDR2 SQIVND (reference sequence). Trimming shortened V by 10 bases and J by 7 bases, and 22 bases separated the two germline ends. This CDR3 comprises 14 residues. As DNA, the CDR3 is TGTGCCACCTTTGGGATCAGGGGTTTCGTTGGCTACACCTTC. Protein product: CATFGIRGFVGYTF.

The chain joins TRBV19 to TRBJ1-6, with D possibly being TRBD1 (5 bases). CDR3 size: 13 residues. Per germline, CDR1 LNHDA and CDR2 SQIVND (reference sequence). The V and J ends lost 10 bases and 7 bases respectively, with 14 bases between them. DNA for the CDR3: TGTGCCACCGCGGGGAAGGGGAATTCACCCCTCCACTTT. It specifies CATAGKGNSPLHF.

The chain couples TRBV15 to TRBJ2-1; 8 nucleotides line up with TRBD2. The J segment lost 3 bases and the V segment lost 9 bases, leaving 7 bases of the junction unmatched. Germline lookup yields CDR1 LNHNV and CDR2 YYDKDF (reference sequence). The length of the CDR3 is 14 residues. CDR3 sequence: CATADGGDYNEQFF. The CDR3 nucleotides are TGTGCCACTGCGGACGGGGGGGACTACAATGAGCAGTTCTTC.

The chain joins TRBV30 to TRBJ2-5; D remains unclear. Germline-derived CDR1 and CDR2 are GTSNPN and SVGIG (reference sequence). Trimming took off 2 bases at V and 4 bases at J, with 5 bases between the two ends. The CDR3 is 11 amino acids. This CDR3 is CAWSPRETQYF. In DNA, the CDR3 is TGTGCCTGGAGTCCTCGAGAGACCCAGTACTTC.

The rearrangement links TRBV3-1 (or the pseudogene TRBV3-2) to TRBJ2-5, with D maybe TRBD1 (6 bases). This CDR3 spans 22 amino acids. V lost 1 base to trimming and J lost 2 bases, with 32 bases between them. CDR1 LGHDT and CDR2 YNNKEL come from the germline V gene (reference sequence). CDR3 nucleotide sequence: TGTGCCAGCAGCCAAGGTCCCTCCCACAGGGAAGGGTTGGTGACCCCTCAAGAGACCCAGTACTTC. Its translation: CASSQGPSHREGLVTPQETQYF.

DNA of the CDR3: TGCGCCAGCAGGGCCCCCGGGACTCCGACCGGGGAGCTGTTTTTT. Its translation: CASRAPGTPTGELFF. This rearrangement joins TRBV5-1 to TRBJ2-2, with D maybe TRBD2 (6 bases). The germline gives CDR1 SGHRS, CDR2 YFSETQ. This CDR3 comprises 15 residues. The ends were cut back, 5 bases at V and 5 bases at J, with 16 bases in the middle.

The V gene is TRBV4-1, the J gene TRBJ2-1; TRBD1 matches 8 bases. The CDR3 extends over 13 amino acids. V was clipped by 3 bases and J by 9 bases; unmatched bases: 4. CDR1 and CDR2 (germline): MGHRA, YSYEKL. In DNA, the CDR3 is TGCGCCAGCAGCCATGACAGGGGATCTGAGCAGTTCTTC. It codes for CASSHDRGSEQFF.

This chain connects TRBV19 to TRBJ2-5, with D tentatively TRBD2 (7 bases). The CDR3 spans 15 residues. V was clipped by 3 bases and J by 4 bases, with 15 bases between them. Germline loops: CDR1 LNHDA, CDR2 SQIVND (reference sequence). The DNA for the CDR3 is TGTGCCAGTAGTATGGGGGAGGGGGGGCGAGAGACCCAGTACTTC. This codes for CASSMGEGGRETQYF.

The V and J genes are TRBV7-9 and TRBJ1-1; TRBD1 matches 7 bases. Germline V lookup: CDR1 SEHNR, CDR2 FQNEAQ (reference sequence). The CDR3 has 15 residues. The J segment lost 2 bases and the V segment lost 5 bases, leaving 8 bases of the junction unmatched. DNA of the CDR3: TGTGCCAGCAGCATTACCGGGACAGTCAACACTGAAGCTTTCTTT. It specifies CASSITGTVNTEAFF.

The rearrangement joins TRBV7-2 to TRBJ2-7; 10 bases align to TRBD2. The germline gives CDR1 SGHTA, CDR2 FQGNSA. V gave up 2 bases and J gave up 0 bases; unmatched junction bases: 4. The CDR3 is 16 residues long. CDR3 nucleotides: TGTGCCAGCAGCTTACTGCCTAGCGGGGGCTCCTACGAGCAGTACTTC. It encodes CASSLLPSGGSYEQYF.

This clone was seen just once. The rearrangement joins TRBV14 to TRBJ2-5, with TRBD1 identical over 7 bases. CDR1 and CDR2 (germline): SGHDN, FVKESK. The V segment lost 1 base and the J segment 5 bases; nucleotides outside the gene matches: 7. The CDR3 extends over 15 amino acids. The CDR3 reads CASSQALTRGETQYF. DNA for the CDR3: TGTGCCAGCAGCCAAGCCTTAACCAGGGGGGAGACCCAGTACTTC.